The 9 T cell receptor beta chains presented below share a single source sample, sequenced in a study of CD8 T cells in Susac syndrome. Random hexamers were used to reverse transcribe about 0.5 to 1 ug of RNA. TCRdb ran MiXCR on the immunoSEQ multiplex PCR reads and lists one entry per CDR3 protein. This repertoire shows about 280,000 distinct CDR3 sequences, roughly 81% found once; its top ten account for 0.095% to 0.14%. Sequencing was performed on CD8+ T cells from PBMCs. Receptors were obtained from a human donor with multiple sclerosis.

The chain links TRBV27 to TRBJ2-5; D uncertain. The V gene lost 2 bases and the J gene lost 4 bases, with 8 bases spanning the gap. CDR3 size: 13 residues. In germline, CDR1 is MNHEY, CDR2 SMNVEV (reference sequence). Here the CDR3 DNA reads TGTGCCAGCAGTTTAAATTTCGGAGAGACCCAGTACTTC. Protein: CASSLNFGETQYF.

This chain connects TRBV6-6 to TRBJ2-5, with D uncertain. V lost 2 bases, J lost 5 bases, and 6 bases lay in between. CDR3 length equals 12 residues. Germline CDR1 is MNHNY and CDR2 is SVGAGI (reference sequence). CDR3 coding DNA: TGTGCCAGCAGTTACGGTGGGGAGACCCAGTACTTC. It specifies CASSYGGETQYF.

This clonotype occurred once. The DNA for the CDR3 is TGTGCCAGCAGTATTCTAGGATCCGCTGAGCAGTTCTTC. It is translated as CASSILGSAEQFF. The genes are TRBV27 and TRBJ2-1; unclear D gene. Trimming cost V 5 bases and J 9 bases, with 14 bases left between them. The length of the CDR3 is 13 residues. Germline CDR1 MNHEY, CDR2 SMNVEV (reference sequence).

The CDR3 loop is CASTQKVDREASTDTQYF. The DNA of the CDR3 is TGTGCCAGCACCCAGAAGGTTGACAGAGAAGCCTCCACAGATACGCAGTATTTT. This rearrangement joins TRBV13 to TRBJ2-3; D perhaps matches TRBD1 (5 bases). CDR1 is PRHDT, CDR2 FYEKMQ, per germline (reference sequence). The CDR3 length is 18 residues. The V gene lost 7 bases and the J gene lost 2 bases, with 25 bases spanning the gap.

The chain is built from TRBV6-2 or TRBV6-3 and TRBJ2-3; either TRBD1 or TRBD2 may fit D (5 bases each). The CDR3 runs 14 residues. CDR1 is MNHEY, CDR2 SVGEGT, per germline. With 4 bases removed from V and 3 bases from J, the gap between germline ends came to 11 bases. CDR3 sequence reads: CASSWTGATDTQYF. In DNA, the CDR3 is TGTGCCAGCAGTTGGACCGGGGCTACAGATACGCAGTATTTT.

The CDR3 coding sequence is TGCAGTGCTAGAGCTCCCGGGACGCATCTTGAAGCTTTCTTT. Amino acids: CSARAPGTHLEAFF. The chain carries TRBV20-1 and TRBJ1-1; the D gene is possibly TRBD1 (5 bases). The V gene's germline CDR1 is DFQATT and CDR2 SNEGSKA (reference sequence). With 1 base removed from V and 7 bases from J, the gap between germline ends came to 16 bases. The CDR3 covers 14 residues.

This clonotype was detected only once. The chain combines TRBV6-1 with TRBJ2-7; TRBD2 aligns across 8 bases. The CDR3 spans 14 residues. The ends lost 7 bases at V and 2 bases at J; junction bases unmatched: 7. Looked up from germline, CDR1 is MNHNS and CDR2 is SASEGT. The CDR3 region is CASTPRGGTYEQYF. The CDR3 DNA follows: TGTGCCAGCACCCCCCGGGGGGGCACCTACGAGCAGTACTTC.

This chain links TRBV3-1 with TRBJ1-6, with D perhaps matching TRBD1 (5 bases). CDR1 and CDR2 from the germline V gene are LGHDT and YNNKEL (reference sequence). Trimming took off 0 bases at V and 0 bases at J, with 15 bases between the two ends. CDR3 length equals 19 residues. CDR3 sequence (DNA): TGTGCCAGCAGCCAAGATTGGGCAGGGACTAGCTCCTATAATTCACCCCTCCACTTT. It encodes CASSQDWAGTSSYNSPLHF.

The rearrangement links TRBV11-2 to TRBJ2-1; D is undetermined. The CDR3 sequence is 16 residues long. Trimming removed 7 bases from V and 0 bases from J, with 16 bases in between. Germline V gene lookup returns CDR1 SGHAT and CDR2 FQNNGV. The CDR3 here is CASTQEWGSSYNEQFF. CDR3 in DNA: TGTGCCAGCACCCAGGAGTGGGGAAGCTCCTACAATGAGCAGTTCTTC. Full variable domain (remainder filled in from reference TRBV11-2 and TRBJ2-1): EAGVAQSPRYKIIEKRQSVAFWCNPISGHATLYWYQQILGQGPKLLIQFQNNGVVDDSQLPKDRFSAERLKGVDSTLKIQPAKLEDSAVYLCASTQEWGSSYNEQFFGPGTRLTVL.